This TCR beta chain originates from a study of blood T cell repertoires in COVID-19. Whole-study context: Sources were T cells, B-cell-depleted T cells, or PBMCs; the material itself was cDNA or gDNA.

Sequencing was performed with immunoSEQ multiplex PCR; in TCRdb, only in-frame clones are kept and a portion is missing. The table has just under 350,000 clones, almost 90% seen once. Patients in Seattle were enrolled during active infection, then followed longitudinally. V lost 5 bases, J lost 5 bases, and 21 bases lay in between. The CDR3 covers 17 residues. CDR1 is SGHTA and CDR2 is FQGNSA in the germline V gene. The source is a woman aged 65 to 85 with COVID-19, enrolled during active disease. The chain uses TRBV7-2 and TRBJ2-2; possibly TRBD2 for D (5 bases). The sequenced sample was peripheral blood. CDR3 in DNA: TGTGCCAGCAGCACCCCCTTTGGATTTTCGGGGACCGGGGAGCTGTTTTTT. It specifies CASSTPFGFSGTGELFF.